The T cell receptor (beta chain) under discussion was sequenced for a study of T-cell reconstitution after alpha-beta-depleted transplantation in children. For TCRbeta, the library was prepared with unique molecular identifiers. TCRdb ran MiXCR on the PCR reads and lists one entry per CDR3 protein. The data contain under 250,000 distinct CDR3 sequences, approximately 19% of them singletons. Study-wide points: Hyperexpanded clones declined; after one year, newly produced T cells mostly supplied diversity. Roughly two months post-transplant, alpha-beta T cells reportedly originated from several hundred graft clones that had expanded.

In this sample, this clonotype turned up a few times. Its antigen is unidentified. Trimming removed 3 bases at V and 4 bases at J, with 7 bases between. The CDR3 length is 13 residues. The germline V gene has CDR1 MNHNS and CDR2 SASEGT. This clonotype was obtained from a male patient under 10 years old who had a stem cell transplant for acute lymphoblastic leukemia, so the T cells may come from the graft donor. This sequence joins TRBV6-1 and TRBJ1-5; unclear D gene. This sample comprised PBMCs, mostly from graft donor cells, obtained 360 days after TCRalphabeta/CD19-depleted stem cell transplant. The CDR3: CASSDDGNQPQHF. The CDR3 nucleotides are TGTGCCAGCAGTGACGACGGAAATCAGCCCCAGCATTTT.